This T cell receptor (beta chain) appears in the sequencing data of a study of early T cells in non-severe SARS-CoV-2 infection. CDR1 and CDR2 (germline): SGHVS, FQNEAQ. The CDR3 is made up of 14 amino acids. V lost 5 bases and J lost 4, with 14 bases in between. In its sample, this clonotype was seen a few times. TCRdb re-called the 5' RACE reads with MiXCR, one entry per CDR3 protein. This table has more than 95,000 distinct CDR3 sequences, 15% appearing once. This sequence joins TRBV7-8 and TRBJ2-5, with a tentative D call TRBD1 (6 bases). Sequenced: whole blood. This clonotype was obtained from an adult who was a healthcare worker with PCR-confirmed SARS-CoV-2 infection or an uninfected control (not recorded which). CDR3 protein: CASSLNRVGETQYF. The CDR3 DNA sequence: TGTGCCAGCAGCCTAAACAGGGTGGGAGAGACCCAGTACTTC.